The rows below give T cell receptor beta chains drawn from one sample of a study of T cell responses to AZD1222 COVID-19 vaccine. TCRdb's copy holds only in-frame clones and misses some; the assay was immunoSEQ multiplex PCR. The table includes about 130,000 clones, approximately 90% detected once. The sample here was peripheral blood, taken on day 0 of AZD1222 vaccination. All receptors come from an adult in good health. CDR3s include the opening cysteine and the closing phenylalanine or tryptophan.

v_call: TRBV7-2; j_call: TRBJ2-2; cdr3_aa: CASSLGQGTGELFF
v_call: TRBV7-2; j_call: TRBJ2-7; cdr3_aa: CASSLDPSLSYEQYF
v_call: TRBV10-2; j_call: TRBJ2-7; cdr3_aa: CASSGLGTYEQYF
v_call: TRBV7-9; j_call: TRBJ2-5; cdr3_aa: CASSLGGTGETQYF
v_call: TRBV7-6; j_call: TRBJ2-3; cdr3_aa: CASSLEAGAIDTQYF
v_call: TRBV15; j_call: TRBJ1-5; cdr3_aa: CATSRGNSNQPQHF
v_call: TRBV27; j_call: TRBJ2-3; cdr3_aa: CASSPPTDTQYF
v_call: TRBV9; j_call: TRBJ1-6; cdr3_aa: CASSVGGINSPLHF
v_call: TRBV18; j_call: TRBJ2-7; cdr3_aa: CASSPGGGGQFYEQYF
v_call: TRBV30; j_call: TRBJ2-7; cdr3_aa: CAWDGTSGSWSSEQYF
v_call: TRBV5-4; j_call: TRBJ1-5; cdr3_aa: CASSAGQGNQPQHF
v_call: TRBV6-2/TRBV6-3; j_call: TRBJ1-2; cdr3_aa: CASSSGADYGYTF
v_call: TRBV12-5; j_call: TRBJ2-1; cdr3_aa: CASGLDQVGEQFF
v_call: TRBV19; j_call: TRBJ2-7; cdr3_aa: CASSILAGYEQYF
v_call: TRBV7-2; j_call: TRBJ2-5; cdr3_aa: CASSPGLSQETQYF
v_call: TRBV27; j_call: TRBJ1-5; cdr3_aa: CASSLSFGNRNQPQHF
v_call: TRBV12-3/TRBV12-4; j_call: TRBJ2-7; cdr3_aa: CASRDRASYEQYF
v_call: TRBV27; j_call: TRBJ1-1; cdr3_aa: CASRPRGLDTEAFF
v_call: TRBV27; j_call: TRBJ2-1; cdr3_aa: CASSFRLAGGANNEQFF
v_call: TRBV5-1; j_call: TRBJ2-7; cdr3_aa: CASSLSRGLNEQYF
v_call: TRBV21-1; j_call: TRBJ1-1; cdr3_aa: CASSKNIQAPMNTEAFF
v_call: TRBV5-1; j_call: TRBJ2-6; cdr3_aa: CASSLTGGASGANVLTF
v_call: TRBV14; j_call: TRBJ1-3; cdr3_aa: CASSLLDTPQNTIYF
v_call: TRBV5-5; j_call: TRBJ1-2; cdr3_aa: CASSLWQGDSGGYTF
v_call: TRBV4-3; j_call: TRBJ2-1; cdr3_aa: CASSRDLTGSYNEQFF
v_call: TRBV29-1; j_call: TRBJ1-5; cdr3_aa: CSGTTGNNQPQHF
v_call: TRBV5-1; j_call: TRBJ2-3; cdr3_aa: CASSWSGVTDTQYF
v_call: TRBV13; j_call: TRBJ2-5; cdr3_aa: CASSTLDLKETQYF
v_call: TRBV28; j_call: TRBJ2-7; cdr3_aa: CASSPPPRYEQYF
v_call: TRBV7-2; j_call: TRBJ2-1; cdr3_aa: CASSLGSPYNEQFF
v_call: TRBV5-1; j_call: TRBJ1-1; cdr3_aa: CASSLRGEFNTEAFF
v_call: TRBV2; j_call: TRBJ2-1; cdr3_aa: CASSEAREGSGFF
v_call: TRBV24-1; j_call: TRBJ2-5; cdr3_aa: CATSDEYREETQYF
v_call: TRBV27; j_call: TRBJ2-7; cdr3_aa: CASSFLGDYEQYF
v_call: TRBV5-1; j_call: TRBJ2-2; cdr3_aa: CASSLRWTGELFF
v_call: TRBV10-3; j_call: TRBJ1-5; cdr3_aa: CAISARAVSYSNQPQHF
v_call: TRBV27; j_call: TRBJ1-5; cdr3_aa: CASQNICNQPQHF
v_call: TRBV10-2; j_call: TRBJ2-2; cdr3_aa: CASSPRTGELFF
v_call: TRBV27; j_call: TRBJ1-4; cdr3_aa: CASSSRREKLFF
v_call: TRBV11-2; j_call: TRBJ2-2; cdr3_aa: CASSLFTGGTGELFF
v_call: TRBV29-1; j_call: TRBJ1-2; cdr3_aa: CSVGAILGTDRYTF
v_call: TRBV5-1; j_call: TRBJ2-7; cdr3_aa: CASSLDGQPYEQYF
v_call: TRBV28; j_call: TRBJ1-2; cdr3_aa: CASNPGLGRFYGYTF
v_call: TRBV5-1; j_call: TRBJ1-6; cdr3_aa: CASSSDSRNSPLHF
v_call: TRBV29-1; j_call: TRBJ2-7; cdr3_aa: CSVEGFRESPYEQYF
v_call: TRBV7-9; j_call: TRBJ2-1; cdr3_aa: CASSLVTGPSSYNEQFF
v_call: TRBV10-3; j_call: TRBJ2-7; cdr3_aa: CAISEAGDRGTYEQYF
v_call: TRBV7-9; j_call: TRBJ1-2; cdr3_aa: CATRSGGNYGYTF
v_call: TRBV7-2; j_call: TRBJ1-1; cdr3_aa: CASSLERQGLNTEAFF
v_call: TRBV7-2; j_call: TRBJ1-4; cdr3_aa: CASSLVRAANEKLFF
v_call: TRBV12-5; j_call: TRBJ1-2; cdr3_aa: CASGLAHRGAIGGYTF
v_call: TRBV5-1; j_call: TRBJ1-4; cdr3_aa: CASSLVDPTNEKLFF
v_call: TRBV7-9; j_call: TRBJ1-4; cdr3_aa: CASSFGRSNEKLFF
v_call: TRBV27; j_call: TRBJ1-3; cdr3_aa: CASSLSGPGNTIYF
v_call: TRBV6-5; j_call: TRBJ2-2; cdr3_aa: CASSLQATGELFF